The text below deals with one T cell receptor beta chain. This specimen comes from a study of blood T cell repertoires in COVID-19. Study-wide context: Donors in the United States, Italy and Spain gave samples during acute or convalescent COVID-19. PBMCs, B-cell-depleted T cells, or T cells were the source of the cDNA or gDNA that made up the material.

V was trimmed by 2 bases and J by 7 bases, leaving 12 bases between them. Germline-derived CDR1 and CDR2 are SGHTA and FQGNSA. This CDR3 contains 14 residues. Sequenced by immunoSEQ multiplex PCR; TCRdb stores in-frame clones only, minus some. Of 130,000 or so clones listed, approximately 85% were seen once; the top ten hold 3.5% to 5%. This chain connects TRBV7-2 to TRBJ1-5; D possibly corresponds to TRBD1 (5 bases). The origin of this receptor is a human donor in a cohort sampled during active COVID-19. Sequencing was carried out using peripheral blood. CDR3 amino acids: CASSLMGGSQPQHF. The CDR3 region has the DNA TGTGCCAGCAGCTTAATGGGGGGATCACAGCCCCAGCATTTT.